One and the same sample provided the 6 T cell receptor beta chains below, sequenced in a study of cytomegalovirus exposure and HLA in healthy donors. The PCR had 60 Vbeta and 13 Jbeta primers. Measured with immunoSEQ multiplex PCR; TCRdb has only the in-frame clones, and not every one. The sample has 70,000 to 90,000 clones; under 80% are singletons. Source material: PBMCs. All receptors derive from a man aged 55 to 69 in good health and CMV-seropositive.

This clone has only a few counts. The chain recombines TRBV6-5 with TRBJ2-1; TRBD2 agrees at 11 bases. The junction had 5 bases not matched to a gene; V was cut back by 4 bases and J by 6 bases. The CDR3 spans 15 residues. Germline V gives CDR1 MNHEY, CDR2 SVGAGI. The CDR3 is CASSSLAGGINEQFF. In DNA form, the CDR3 reads TGTGCCAGCAGTTCCCTAGCGGGGGGCATCAATGAGCAGTTCTTC.

The chain joins TRBV6-5 to TRBJ2-1; TRBD1 is a possible D gene (5 bases). The CDR3 spans 10 residues. CDR1 is MNHEY and CDR2 is SVGAGI in the germline V gene. Trimming left V 11 bases short and J 7 bases short, with 9 bases between. This chain's CDR3 is CAVGENEQFF. Written as DNA, the CDR3 is TGTGCCGTAGGGGAAAATGAGCAGTTCTTC.

The chain employs TRBV28 and TRBJ2-6; D is unresolved. There are 15 residues in the CDR3. Germline V gene lookup returns CDR1 MDHEN and CDR2 SYDVKM. Trimming took off 7 bases at V and 2 bases at J, with 12 bases between the two ends. The CDR3: CASTPTKTGANVLTF. The CDR3 region has the DNA TGTGCCAGCACTCCAACAAAAACTGGGGCCAACGTCCTGACTTTC.

V and J are TRBV10-3 and TRBJ1-6; TRBD1 matches at 9 bases. V dropped 7 bases and J dropped 14; count of bases not matched to a gene: 9. The CDR3 consists of 13 residues. Germline CDR1 is ENHRY and CDR2 is SYGVKD. The CDR3 bases are TGTGCCATCAAGCGGGACAGGGAAGATTCCCTCCACTTT. Protein: CAIKRDREDSLHF.

V usage is TRBV2 and J usage is TRBJ2-5; 7 nucleotides match TRBD1. The DNA end favors TRBJ2-7, so the J call may be wrong. The CDR3 is made up of 12 amino acids. CDR1 is SNHLY, CDR2 FYNNEI, per germline. The CDR3 loop reads CASRTGPYEQYF. The CDR3 region has the DNA TGTGCCAGCCGGACAGGCCCCTACGAGCAGTACTTC.

V gene TRBV18 combines with J gene TRBJ1-4, with D possibly TRBD1 on 6 matching bases. Germline CDR1 reads KGHSH; CDR2 reads LQKENI. Trimming pared 3 bases from V and 7 bases from J, leaving 15 bases between. The CDR3 contains 15 residues. CDR3: CASSPFGGAFEKLFF. In DNA, the CDR3 is TGTGCCAGCTCACCTTTTGGGGGCGCGTTTGAAAAACTGTTTTTT.